Presented here are 21 T cell receptor beta chains from one specimen sequenced in a study of Ad26.COV2.S vaccination and SARS-CoV-2 variants. This table comes from immunoSEQ multiplex PCR, and its TCRdb copy is limited to in-frame clones, with some not included. The table shows roughly 450,000 clones, with over 75% occurring only once. As for treatment: some 20 received Ad26.COV2.S at low or high dose, single or two shots; several received placebo; per-sample allocation not given. The investigators took samples on day 63 after the first vaccine or placebo injection. This specimen consisted of peripheral blood, obtained in a trial of Ad26.COV2.S vaccine versus placebo. These receptors were obtained from a person between 18 and 59 years old who received the Ad26.COV2.S COVID-19 vaccine or a placebo.

The chain combines TRBV29-1 with TRBJ2-3; maybe TRBD2 (6 bases). Per the germline V gene, CDR1 is SQVTM and CDR2 is ANQGSEA. V lost 2 bases, J lost 2 bases, and 14 bases lay in between. This CDR3 has 15 amino acids. The CDR3 loop is CSVEKASDLTDTQYF. The CDR3, as DNA: TGCAGCGTTGAAAAGGCTAGCGACCTCACAGATACGCAGTATTTT.

The chain has TRBV5-1 and TRBJ1-2, with 8 nucleotides matching TRBD1. This CDR3 comprises 14 residues. With 4 bases clipped from V and 4 bases from J, the junction kept 6 bases outside the gene matches. Germline CDR1 and CDR2: SGHRS and YFSETQ. The CDR3 region is CASSHPDRVYGYTF. Here the CDR3 DNA reads TGCGCCAGCAGCCATCCGGACAGGGTCTATGGCTACACCTTC.

V is TRBV27 and J is TRBJ1-6, with TRBD1 matching 7 bases. Trimming took 4 bases from V and 10 from J; bases not matched to a gene: 10. Germline-derived CDR1 and CDR2 are MNHEY and SMNVEV (reference sequence). This CDR3 has 15 residues. DNA for the CDR3: TGTGCCAGCAGTTCCGGGCAGTCGACAGGGTCACCCCTCCACTTT. Its protein product is CASSSGQSTGSPLHF.

The chain links TRBV7-9 to TRBJ2-1; 11 bases align to TRBD2. V dropped 4 bases and J dropped 9; count of bases not matched to a gene: 11. The CDR3 length is 16 residues. Germline V CDR1 and CDR2: SEHNR, FQNEAQ (reference sequence). CDR3 sequence reads: CASSSQLAGAMGEQFF. The CDR3 DNA reads as TGTGCCAGCAGCTCCCAACTAGCGGGAGCTATGGGTGAGCAGTTCTTC.

The J gene is TRBJ2-1, the V gene TRBV6-2 or TRBV6-3, with 8 bases identical to TRBD2. J was trimmed by 6 bases and V by 5 bases; bases with no gene match: 15. This CDR3 is 17 amino acids long. CDR1 is MNHEY and CDR2 is SVGEGT in the germline V gene. In DNA, the CDR3 is TGTGCCAGCAGTACCCGGTCAGGGACTAGTCTTTTCAATGAGCAGTTCTTC. As protein: CASSTRSGTSLFNEQFF.

V is TRBV30 and J is TRBJ2-1, with 9 bases aligning to TRBD1. The germline gives CDR1 GTSNPN, CDR2 SVGIG (reference sequence). CDR3 size: 13 residues. Trimming at V came to 2 bases and at J to 15 bases, leaving 11 bases not matched to a gene. CDR3 sequence: CAWSRRQGDLSFF. CDR3 nucleotide sequence: TGTGCCTGGAGTCGCCGACAGGGGGATTTGTCGTTCTTC.

Details on this clone: The same CDR3 also results from other DNA sequences found in this sample. The chain joins TRBV18 to TRBJ1-6, with D unresolved. CDR1 and CDR2 from the germline V gene are KGHSH and LQKENI. The CDR3 totals 12 residues. Deletions cut 3 bases from V and 7 bases from J, with 4 bases between. CDR3 sequence (DNA): TGTGCCAGCTCACCGCCCAATTCACCCCTCCACTTT. It encodes CASSPPNSPLHF.

The chain combines TRBV5-6 with TRBJ2-3; 7 nucleotides align to TRBD2. CDR1 is SGHDT and CDR2 is YYEEEE in the germline V gene. This CDR3 has 13 amino acids. After removal of 3 bases from V and 3 bases from J, the junction contained 1 base not matched to a gene. The CDR3 nucleotides read TGTGCCAGCAGCTGGACTAGAACAGATACGCAGTATTTT. Protein sequence: CASSWTRTDTQYF.

V gene TRBV19 combines with J gene TRBJ2-2; D ambiguous. Germline CDR1 is LNHDA and CDR2 is SQIVND (reference sequence). This CDR3 is 17 amino acids long. Trimming stripped 9 bases from V and 1 base from J, with 21 bases between. This CDR3 reads CASGLLWATMNTGELFF. CDR3 coding DNA: TGTGCCAGCGGGCTCCTTTGGGCGACGATGAACACCGGGGAGCTGTTTTTT.

J is TRBJ2-2 and V is TRBV4-3; D not resolved. Per germline, CDR1 LGHNA and CDR2 YSLEER. This CDR3 is 14 amino acids long. V shed 0 bases and J shed 2 bases, with 4 bases lying between them. The CDR3 region has the DNA TGCGCCAGCAGCCAAGACGTCAACACCGGGGAGCTGTTTTTT. The encoded protein is CASSQDVNTGELFF.

In DNA, the CDR3 is TGTGCCAGCACCTATACTCAGGGACCTGGGGAGACCCAGTACTTC. It yields the protein CASTYTQGPGETQYF. The chain recombines TRBV21-1 with TRBJ2-5. TRBV21-1 is tagged as a pseudogene. The CDR3 is 15 residues long.

The chain couples TRBV7-9 to TRBJ1-1; D is possibly TRBD1 (5 bases). V lost 2 bases and J lost 1, with 8 bases in between. Germline CDR1 SEHNR, CDR2 FQNEAQ (reference sequence). The CDR3 is 14 residues long. For the CDR3, the DNA is TGTGCCAGCAGCTTATCAGGGAAGAACACTGAAGCTTTCTTT. Protein sequence: CASSLSGKNTEAFF.

CDR3 DNA sequence: TGCGCCAGCAGGAACCCGAGCGGGAGGAACCGGAGTGAGCAGTTCTTC. Protein sequence: CASRNPSGRNRSEQFF. V usage is TRBV5-1 and J usage is TRBJ2-1; 9 positions agree with TRBD2. Per the germline V gene, CDR1 is SGHRS and CDR2 is YFSETQ. The CDR3 spans 16 residues. The ends lost 5 bases at V and 9 bases at J; junction bases unmatched: 15.

This chain uses TRBV19 with TRBJ1-2; no clear D gene. Germline V gene lookup returns CDR1 LNHDA and CDR2 SQIVND (reference sequence). This CDR3 is built from 13 residues. V lost 1 base and J lost 1, with 4 bases in between. CDR3 residues: CASSIGVNYGYTF. DNA for the CDR3: TGTGCCAGTAGTATAGGGGTTAACTATGGCTACACCTTC.

The V gene is TRBV7-9, the J gene TRBJ2-7, with a tentative D call TRBD1 (6 bases). There are 13 residues in the CDR3. Germline values: CDR1 SEHNR, CDR2 FQNEAQ (reference sequence). Trimming took off 4 bases at V and 7 bases at J, with 14 bases between the two ends. The DNA for the CDR3 is TGTGCCAGCAGCTCTACAGGGCGTTGGGAGCAGTACTTC. Residues: CASSSTGRWEQYF.

The genes are TRBV5-1 and TRBJ1-1; D remains unclear. The CDR3 has 13 residues. Looked up from germline, CDR1 is SGHRS and CDR2 is YFSETQ. Trimming shortened V by 0 bases and J by 3 bases, and 6 bases separated the two germline ends. CDR3 DNA sequence: TGCGCCAGCAGCTTGGGGGCGGACACTGAAGCTTTCTTT. It translates to CASSLGADTEAFF.

V gene TRBV6-5 combines with J gene TRBJ2-5; 7 bases align to TRBD2. The CDR3 is made up of 16 amino acids. Germline CDR1 reads MNHEY; CDR2 reads SVGAGI. Germline trimming cut 0 bases from V and 2 bases from J; bases unmatched to any gene: 6. CDR3 sequence (DNA): TGTGCCAGCAGTTACTCTAGCGGGCACAGACAAGAGACCCAGTACTTC. Translating gives CASSYSSGHRQETQYF.

V usage is TRBV9 and J usage is TRBJ1-2; no firm D call. Trimming took off 5 bases at V and 2 bases at J, with 10 bases between the two ends. The CDR3 runs 13 residues. Looked up from germline, CDR1 is SGDLS and CDR2 is YYNGEE. The CDR3 here is CASSGSRNYGYTF. The CDR3 DNA reads as TGTGCCAGCAGTGGTAGCAGGAACTATGGCTACACCTTC.

There are a few counts of this clone. The chain is built from TRBV30 and TRBJ1-2; D may be TRBD1 (5 bases). Germline CDR1 GTSNPN, CDR2 SVGIG (reference sequence). This CDR3 contains 14 residues. Trimming stripped 4 bases from V and 3 bases from J, with 15 bases between. CDR3 in amino acids: CAWTPGRNYYGYTF. The CDR3, as DNA: TGTGCCTGGACCCCGGGACGGAACTACTATGGCTACACCTTC.

This sequence joins TRBV19 and TRBJ1-1; D remains ambiguous. V gave up 5 bases and J gave up 0 bases, with 10 bases separating them. The CDR3 consists of 14 residues. CDR1 is LNHDA, CDR2 SQIVND, per germline (reference sequence). The CDR3: CASSVGTMNTEAFF. For the CDR3, the DNA is TGTGCCAGTAGTGTTGGCACTATGAACACTGAAGCTTTCTTT.

This clone turned up a few times. The J gene is TRBJ1-3, the V gene TRBV4-2; D is unresolved. The CDR3 runs 15 residues. Germline-derived CDR1 and CDR2 are LGHNA and YNFKEQ. V was cut by 4 bases and J by 2 bases, with 12 bases left in between. In DNA form, the CDR3 reads TGTGCCAGCAGCCCCCCGCAGGTGGCTGGAAACACCATATATTTT. Translation: CASSPPQVAGNTIYF.